Reported below is one TCR beta chain. Its antigen is still unknown. ViraFEST used viral peptide pools to expand antigen-specific CD4+ T cells before sequencing. CD4+ T cell isolation took place after 10 days of culture. Participants got two doses of BNT162b2 or mRNA-1273 vaccine. These data are taken from a study of vaccination effects on CD4 cells after COVID-19. The wider study: Sampling occurred a median 72 days post second dose, range 14 to 241.

Method: immunoSEQ multiplex PCR; TCRdb's copy keeps in-frame clones and lacks some. Altogether roughly 24,000 clones are present, almost 80% being singletons, with the ten largest covering around 6%. The TCR originated in a human donor who received a COVID-19 vaccine. Some clones in this sample may be carry-over from other donors' samples. This sample comprised CD4+ T cells from PBMCs cultured with SARS-CoV-2 spike peptides, obtained after COVID-19 vaccination.

This chain's CDR3 is CASSLDSNSYGYTF. The CDR3 DNA follows: TGTGCCAGCAGCTTGGACAGTAATAGCTATGGCTACACCTTC. The V gene is TRBV11-2, the J gene TRBJ1-2; a weak D match, TRBD1 (6 bases). V dropped 3 bases and J dropped 4 bases, with 12 bases sitting between them. The CDR3 is 14 residues long. The germline V gene encodes CDR1 SGHAT and CDR2 FQNNGV.